This T cell receptor beta chain was profiled in a study of shared clonotypes between healthy human individuals. Background on the study: The donor group consisted of a couple of women and three men, aged 18 to 49. Overall study findings and caveats: Only blood was sampled, and tissue TCR repertoires likely differ from blood ones. Clonotype sharing among donors was expected to depend on sequencing depth. Though the depth was large, rarefaction showed that sorted-subset sequencing was incomplete.

Profiling relied on immunoSEQ multiplex PCR, and the TCRdb table lists in-frame clones only, not all of them. Among under 1,900,000 clones listed, approximately 98.5% were seen once. The V segment lost 11 bases and the J segment 2 bases; nucleotides outside the gene matches: 12. The CDR3 contains 15 residues. Germline CDR1 MNHNS, CDR2 SASEGT. Notes on this clone: The target antigen is unknown.

The chain uses TRBV6-1 and TRBJ2-3; 8 nucleotides line up with TRBD1. The receptor was derived from a man aged 30 to 45 in good health. Specimen: naive CD4+ T cells sorted from blood. As for subset: CD45RA+ positively selected. The CDR3 nucleotides read TGTGCCTGCCGGGGGACAGGAACTTACACAGATACGCAGTATTTT. The encoded protein is CACRGTGTYTDTQYF.